This T cell receptor beta chain was observed in a study of response to subunit inactivated influenza vaccine. This clonotype was detected many times. Its specificity is unknown. General observations from the study: Only a handful of new T cells, the authors suggested, are recruited with each seasonal influenza vaccination.

Each CDR3 protein gets one entry after TCRdb re-called the RT-PCR reads with MiXCR. Of about 500,000 distinct CDR3 sequences listed, about 15% were seen once; the top ten hold roughly 3%. The TCR comes from a man aged 45-69 years who received an inactivated influenza vaccine. The starting material was CD4+ T cells sorted from PBMCs, obtained less than 30 months after vaccination.

The CDR3 nucleotides are TGTGCCACCAGTGACCCTGGGGGGAGTAGGTATAATGAGCAGTTCTTC. It is translated as CATSDPGGSRYNEQFF. The V and J genes are TRBV24-1 and TRBJ2-1; D possibly corresponds to TRBD2 (6 bases). The CDR3 is 16 amino acids. V lost 4 bases to trimming and J lost 7 bases, with 19 bases between them. Germline assignment: CDR1 KGHDR and CDR2 SFDVKD.